The T cell receptor beta chain described here comes from a study of a mutant IDH1 vaccine in newly diagnosed glioma. Time point indicated: week 23, last vaccination. In every dose of vaccine, 300 ug of mutant IDH1 20-mer peptide was given alongside topical imiquimod. The V gene end was trimmed by 3 bases and the J gene end by 4 bases; junction bases not matched to a gene: 17. In germline, CDR1 is MGHRA, CDR2 YSYEKL. The CDR3 runs to 19 residues. The method was immunoSEQ multiplex PCR; TCRdb's version includes in-frame clones alone and lacks a portion of them. This table has about 65,000 clones, roughly 81% appearing once. Remarks on this clone: Its specificity is unknown.

Here the sequenced sample was PBMCs, taken from a glioma patient whose treatment included an IDH1 peptide vaccine. The clonotype originates from a man under 40 with glioma. The rearrangement uses TRBV4-1 and TRBJ1-5; 8 positions match TRBD1. This chain's CDR3 is CASSHRVGTGRRENQPQHF. CDR3 DNA: TGCGCCAGCAGCCACCGTGTGGGGACAGGTCGGAGGGAGAATCAGCCCCAGCATTTT.